The 14 T cell receptor beta chains in this list originate from one sample, sequenced in a study of T cells in Graves' hyperthyroidism and ophthalmopathy. Researchers amplified the TCR beta CDR3 regions from RNA transcripts. The HTBI primer set drove a first-round RT-PCR of the TCR CDR3. MiXCR, run by TCRdb on the multiplex PCR reads, gives a single entry per CDR3 protein. This table has about 560,000 distinct CDR3 sequences, 16% appearing once. The sample taken for sequencing was blood. All receptors come from a woman aged 18-35 years with Graves' hyperthyroidism.

V is TRBV29-1 and J is TRBJ1-6; weak D call: TRBD1 (5 bases). The V end was cut by 6 bases, the J end by 1 base, with 16 bases between. Germline V gene data show CDR1 as SQVTM and CDR2 as ANQGSEA. The CDR3 has 16 amino acids. CDR3: CSVGEDEGSYNSPLHF. Here the CDR3 DNA reads TGCAGCGTGGGGGAAGACGAAGGATCCTATAATTCACCCCTCCACTTT.

The V and J genes are TRBV11-3 and TRBJ2-1, with 8 nucleotides matching TRBD1. This CDR3 has 15 amino acids. V shed 5 bases, J shed 3 bases, and the junction held 6 bases outside the gene matches. Germline CDR1 is SGHNT and CDR2 is YENEEA. DNA of the CDR3: TGTGCCAGCAGCCATGGACAGGGCAACTACAATGAGCAGTTCTTC. Its protein is CASSHGQGNYNEQFF.

This clonotype was detected a few times. The J gene is TRBJ2-3, the V gene TRBV9; TRBD2 matches at 15 bases. The CDR3 consists of 16 residues. J was trimmed by 10 bases and V by 1 base; bases with no gene match: 7. Per the germline V gene, CDR1 is SGDLS and CDR2 is YYNGEE. CDR3 in amino acids: CASSVRGTSGRLAQYF. The DNA of the CDR3 is TGTGCCAGCAGCGTACGAGGGACTAGCGGGAGGTTGGCGCAGTATTTT.

In its sample, this clonotype was seen once. This sequence joins TRBV20-1 and TRBJ2-7, with 10 bases identical to TRBD1. Germline V CDR1 and CDR2: DFQATT, SNEGSKA (reference sequence). V dropped 3 bases and J dropped 2; count of bases not matched to a gene: 1. The length of the CDR3 is 13 residues. The CDR3 protein is CSARTGGPYEQYF. CDR3 in DNA: TGCAGTGCTAGGACAGGGGGCCCCTACGAGCAGTACTTC.

This clonotype was observed at least ten times. V is TRBV5-1 and J is TRBJ2-3, with 10 positions matching TRBD2. V was pared by 7 bases and J by 5 bases, with 13 bases of the junction left unmatched. The CDR3 totals 16 residues. Germline V CDR1 and CDR2: SGHRS, YFSETQ. This chain's CDR3 is CASDGPSGSTGDTQYF. The CDR3 bases are TGCGCCAGCGACGGACCTAGCGGGAGTACGGGAGATACGCAGTATTTT.

This clonotype was observed a few times. This rearrangement joins TRBV20-1 to TRBJ1-4; D is undetermined. V gave up 0 bases and J gave up 5 bases, with 7 bases separating them. The CDR3 loop spans 13 amino acids. Germline V gives CDR1 DFQATT, CDR2 SNEGSKA (reference sequence). CDR3 sequence (DNA): TGCAGTGCTAGAGACGGAGGAAATGAAAAACTGTTTTTT. Translating gives CSARDGGNEKLFF.

The chain uses TRBV10-1 and TRBJ2-3; no reliable D call. This CDR3 is 15 amino acids long. CDR1 and CDR2 from the germline V gene are WNHNN and SYGVQD (reference sequence). The ends were cut back, 0 bases at V and 3 bases at J, with 10 bases in the middle. CDR3 bases: TGCGCCAGCAGTGAGTCCACAGCGAGAACAGATACGCAGTATTTT. Translating it yields CASSESTARTDTQYF.

This chain joins TRBV18 and TRBJ2-5; no clear D gene. Germline V gives CDR1 KGHSH, CDR2 LQKENI. This CDR3 region has 15 residues. V gave up 3 bases and J gave up 1 base, with 12 bases separating them. This CDR3 is CASSPPTSGQETQYF. The DNA for the CDR3 is TGTGCCAGCTCACCCCCTACCTCAGGCCAAGAGACCCAGTACTTC.

The table lists this clonotype with a few counts. This chain joins TRBV6-1 and TRBJ2-1; the D gene is possibly TRBD2 (6 bases). The CDR3 is 14 amino acids. The V gene's germline CDR1 is MNHNS and CDR2 SASEGT. V was pared by 5 bases and J by 6 bases, with 14 bases between. In DNA, the CDR3 is TGTGCCAGCAGTCAAGAGCGGGCCCGCAATGAGCAGTTCTTC. Translation: CASSQERARNEQFF.

Many counts were recorded for this clonotype. The chain uses TRBV4-3 and TRBJ1-5; perhaps TRBD1 as D (5 bases). CDR1 is LGHNA, CDR2 YSLEER, per germline. The CDR3 has 16 residues. Trimming pared 3 bases from V and 6 bases from J, leaving 18 bases between. CDR3 residues: CASSQTMGPSSQPQHF. The CDR3 coding sequence is TGCGCCAGCAGCCAGACAATGGGGCCATCTTCTCAGCCCCAGCATTTT.

The table lists this clonotype with many counts. The gene calls are TRBV3-1 and TRBJ2-3; 12 positions match TRBD2. Germline trimming cut 2 bases from V and 1 base from J; bases unmatched to any gene: 4. The length of the CDR3 is 17 residues. Germline CDR1 is LGHDT and CDR2 is YNNKEL (reference sequence). CDR3 residues: CASSQPSGRAGTDTQYF. The CDR3 DNA is TGTGCCAGCAGCCAACCTAGCGGGAGGGCCGGCACAGATACGCAGTATTTT.

The J gene is TRBJ2-2, the V gene TRBV7-9; 7 bases align to TRBD2. Germline trimming cut 5 bases from V and 3 bases from J; bases unmatched to any gene: 6. The length of the CDR3 is 15 residues. Per germline, CDR1 SEHNR and CDR2 FQNEAQ (reference sequence). The CDR3 sequence is CASSALAEYTGELFF. The CDR3, as DNA: TGTGCCAGCAGCGCTCTAGCGGAGTACACCGGGGAGCTGTTTTTT.

V and J are TRBV28 and TRBJ1-1; 12 bases align to TRBD1. Trimming cost V 7 bases and J 5 bases; bases outside gene matches: 11. CDR1 is MDHEN, CDR2 SYDVKM, per germline. The CDR3 runs to 16 residues. The DNA for the CDR3 is TGTGCCAGCAAAGGGACAGGGGGCGCGGAGAATACTGAAGCTTTCTTT. Its protein is CASKGTGGAENTEAFF. Full variable domain (missing parts from reference TRBV28 and TRBJ1-1): DVKVTQSSRYLVKRTGEKVFLECVQDMDHENMFWYRQDPGLGLRLIYFSYDVKMKEKGDIPEGYSVSREKKERFSLILESASTNQTSMYLCASKGTGGAENTEAFFGQGTRLTVV.

The sample holds many counts of this clonotype. This sequence joins TRBV20-1 and TRBJ2-7; 9 bases agree with TRBD1. With V trimmed by 3 bases and J by 5 bases, 11 bases remained unmatched. Looked up from germline, CDR1 is DFQATT and CDR2 is SNEGSKA (reference sequence). The CDR3 is made up of 15 amino acids. DNA of the CDR3: TGCAGTGCTAGTCTTTATGGACAGGGGAATAACGAGCAGTACTTC. Translation: CSASLYGQGNNEQYF.